A single sample gave rise to the 24 T cell receptor beta chains below, sequenced in a study of blood T cells in healthy people across ages (dated by TCRdb to 2015 to 2017). The receptor library was made with 5' RACE. The instrument given in TCRdb is Illumina HiSeq 2500. The second PCR ran for roughly 7 to 12 cycles and used a J-beta primer mix along with a sample-barcoded 5' primer. TCRdb passed the public sequencing reads through fastp at Q25 and MiXCR, retaining productive beta sequences. Each entry merges the rows of one CDR3 protein and shows their most common DNA and genes. This sample holds about 1,500,000 distinct CDR3 sequences; approximately 38% were observed only once. Approximately 7.9% of the sample goes to the ten largest clones. The sequencing input was blood. The receptors were sampled from a woman aged 18-29 years in good health.

In regard to this clonotype: This could be a read error, since a much larger clone is one nucleotide away. J is TRBJ2-1 and V is TRBV12-3 or TRBV12-4; a weak D match, TRBD2 (6 bases). This CDR3 contains 15 residues. The CDR3 DNA sequence: TGTGCCAGCAGCTTAGGAGGGGACCAATACAATGAGCAGTTCTTC. Its protein product is CASSLGGDQYNEQFF.

In this sample, this clonotype turned up many times. The rearrangement links TRBV29-1 to TRBJ1-2; possibly TRBD1 for D (5 bases). Per the germline V gene, CDR1 is SQVTM and CDR2 is ANQGSEA. Trimming stripped 4 bases from V and 5 bases from J, with 14 bases between. CDR3 length: 13 residues. The CDR3 DNA sequence: TGCAGCGTTGCAGACAGACCTAGTTATGGCTACACCTTC. Its protein product is CSVADRPSYGYTF.

This clonotype has more than one count but fewer than ten. V is TRBV20-1 and J is TRBJ2-3; 12 nucleotides agree with TRBD2. From germline, CDR1 is DFQATT and CDR2 SNEGSKA (reference sequence). V lost 4 bases and J lost 2; bases outside the gene matches: 7. This CDR3 spans 16 amino acids. The CDR3 reads CSANDRTSGITDTQYF. DNA of the CDR3: TGCAGTGCTAACGACCGGACTAGCGGGATCACAGATACGCAGTATTTT.

V and J are TRBV4-2 and TRBJ1-1; no clear D gene. The V end was cut by 0 bases, the J end by 1 base, with 12 bases between. Germline V lookup: CDR1 LGHNA, CDR2 YNFKEQ. This CDR3 comprises 16 residues. Written as DNA, the CDR3 is TGTGCCAGCAGCCAAGACCTCCCTACCTCGAACACTGAAGCTTTCTTT. Residues: CASSQDLPTSNTEAFF.

This chain uses TRBV5-6 with TRBJ2-1, with 10 bases matching TRBD2. The CDR3 consists of 15 residues. V trimming: 8 bases; J trimming: 6 bases; junction bases outside the gene matches: 11. Germline values: CDR1 SGHDT, CDR2 YYEEEE. CDR3: CASREAGGLVNEQFF. The CDR3 region has the DNA TGTGCCAGTAGAGAAGCGGGGGGGCTCGTCAATGAGCAGTTCTTC.

The genes are TRBV2 and TRBJ2-4, with 7 bases that match TRBD1. The better agreement between TRBJ2-7 and the DNA end casts doubt on the J call. The CDR3 is made up of 15 amino acids. Germline V gives CDR1 SNHLY, CDR2 FYNNEI. The CDR3 sequence is CASSERDSRTYEQYF. CDR3 DNA sequence: TGTGCCAGCAGTGAAAGGGACAGCAGGACCTACGAGCAGTACTTC.

Details on this clonotype: One base away lies a much larger clone, so this may be a sequencing read error. The chain combines TRBV4-1 with TRBJ2-5, with 7 bases lining up with TRBD2. The J call could be wrong; TRBJ2-7 is a better fit for the DNA end. Per germline, CDR1 MGHRA and CDR2 YSYEKL. CDR3 length: 15 residues. The CDR3 region is CASSQIAGESYEQYF. The CDR3 DNA reads as TGCGCCAGCAGCCAAATTGCGGGAGAAAGCTACGAGCAGTACTTC.

The chain has TRBV20-1 and TRBJ2-1; tentatively, D is TRBD2 (6 bases). This CDR3 comprises 14 residues. Trimming shortened V by 2 bases and J by 2 bases, and 10 bases separated the two germline ends. Germline lookup yields CDR1 DFQATT and CDR2 SNEGSKA (reference sequence). The CDR3 loop is CSARPEGPYNEQFF. In nucleotides, the CDR3 is TGCAGTGCTAGACCGGAGGGGCCCTACAATGAGCAGTTCTTC.

The table lists this clonotype with a few counts. CDR3 sequence: CASSYGTQYNEQFF. CDR3 in DNA: TGTGCCAGCAGTTACGGGACACAGTACAATGAGCAGTTCTTC. The chain uses TRBV6-6 and TRBJ2-1, with D perhaps TRBD1 (6 bases). Trimming stripped 2 bases from V and 4 bases from J, with 9 bases between. The CDR3 consists of 14 residues. CDR1 and CDR2 (germline): MNHNY, SVGAGI (reference sequence).

This clonotype was seen at least ten times. V usage is TRBV12-3 or TRBV12-4 and J usage is TRBJ1-2; D is possibly TRBD1 (5 bases). Trimming shortened V by 8 bases and J by 3 bases, and 10 bases separated the two germline ends. The CDR3 has 12 residues. CDR3 DNA sequence: TGTGCCAGCGTCGGGGGTGACTATGGCTACACCTTC. Its translation: CASVGGDYGYTF.

This clonotype was detected a few times. The rearrangement uses TRBV5-1 and TRBJ1-2, with TRBD1 as a possible D gene (5 bases). This CDR3 contains 17 residues. With 0 bases removed from V and 2 bases from J, the gap between germline ends came to 17 bases. From germline, CDR1 is SGHRS and CDR2 YFSETQ. Written as DNA, the CDR3 is TGCGCCAGCAGCTTGGAGGGCAGGGCAGCCAACAACTATGGCTACACCTTC. Translated, it gives CASSLEGRAANNYGYTF.

The chain links TRBV29-1 to TRBJ2-7; the D gene is possibly TRBD2 (5 bases). CDR1 and CDR2 (germline): SQVTM, ANQGSEA. With 6 bases removed from V and 3 bases from J, the gap between germline ends came to 15 bases. This CDR3 is built from 13 residues. The CDR3 loop reads CSVTLIGDYEQYF. The CDR3 bases are TGCAGCGTCACTTTAATCGGGGACTACGAGCAGTACTTC.

This clonotype was counted only a few times. V gene TRBV6-1 combines with J gene TRBJ2-1, with TRBD2 as a possible D gene (6 bases). CDR1 and CDR2 (germline): MNHNS, SASEGT. This CDR3 comprises 15 residues. The V gene lost 1 base and the J gene lost 3 bases, with 10 bases spanning the gap. The CDR3 reads CASSEGGGYYNEQFF. In DNA form, the CDR3 reads TGTGCCAGCAGTGAAGGAGGAGGGTACTACAATGAGCAGTTCTTC.

The chain combines TRBV12-5 with TRBJ2-1; D remains ambiguous. V was pared by 5 bases and J by 4 bases, with 15 bases between. CDR1 and CDR2 (germline): LGHNT, FRNRAP. This CDR3 comprises 15 residues. The CDR3 bases are TGTGCTAGTGGTATGGCCGTGTCAGATTACAATGAGCAGTTCTTC. Translating it yields CASGMAVSDYNEQFF.

This clonotype showed up just a few times. V usage is TRBV6-5 and J usage is TRBJ1-4; D is possibly TRBD1 (5 bases). The ends were cut back, 10 bases at V and 10 bases at J, with 25 bases in the middle. CDR3 length: 15 amino acids. CDR1 and CDR2 from the germline V gene are MNHEY and SVGAGI. The CDR3 loop is CATSRSGTQSRKLFF. The CDR3 DNA is TGTGCCACAAGCCGTTCCGGGACTCAGTCCCGAAAACTGTTTTTT.

This clonotype appeared many times. The chain recombines TRBV18 with TRBJ2-1; possibly TRBD1 for D (5 bases). The CDR3 has 12 residues. CDR1 and CDR2 from the germline V gene are KGHSH and LQKENI. V was cut by 2 bases and J by 14 bases, with 13 bases left in between. The CDR3 spells CASSPGQGVKFF. The CDR3 DNA sequence: TGTGCCAGCTCACCAGGGCAGGGCGTGAAGTTCTTC.

This chain uses TRBV27 with TRBJ2-3; perhaps TRBD1 as D (5 bases). Germline V gene sequence: CDR1 MNHEY, CDR2 SMNVEV (reference sequence). The V end lost 8 bases, the J end lost 0 bases, and 21 bases lay between the germline ends. The CDR3 has 17 amino acids. CDR3 sequence: CASRLAGSGISTDTQYF. CDR3 nucleotides: TGTGCCAGCCGCCTCGCAGGGTCAGGAATAAGCACAGATACGCAGTATTTT.

The gene calls are TRBV5-1 and TRBJ2-2, with TRBD1 matching 7 bases. Germline V gene lookup returns CDR1 SGHRS and CDR2 YFSETQ. V was pared by 0 bases and J by 4 bases, with 3 bases of the junction left unmatched. This CDR3 spans 15 amino acids. The CDR3: CASSLGDSATGELFF. The DNA of the CDR3 is TGCGCCAGCAGCTTGGGGGACAGCGCCACCGGGGAGCTGTTTTTT.

J is TRBJ2-3 and V is TRBV5-5; 11 bases agree with TRBD1. The CDR3 totals 17 residues. V trimming: 3 bases; J trimming: 4 bases; junction bases outside the gene matches: 10. CDR1 is SGHKS, CDR2 YYEKEE, per germline (reference sequence). This CDR3 reads CASSWGTGGDRADTQYF. Here the CDR3 DNA reads TGTGCCAGCAGCTGGGGGACAGGGGGTGACAGGGCAGATACGCAGTATTTT.

The CDR3 is CASSTVLRDTQYF. In DNA, the CDR3 is TGTGCCAGCAGCACGGTTTTACGAGATACGCAGTATTTT. The V gene is TRBV7-2, the J gene TRBJ2-3; unclear D gene. The V gene's germline CDR1 is SGHTA and CDR2 FQGNSA. There are 13 residues in the CDR3. V lost 5 bases, J lost 5 bases, and 11 bases lay in between.

In this sample, this clonotype turned up a few times. This chain links TRBV5-5 with TRBJ2-3; D may be TRBD2 (6 bases). The V end was cut by 0 bases, the J end by 1 base, with 15 bases between. The CDR3 loop spans 17 amino acids. The germline V gene has CDR1 SGHKS and CDR2 YYEKEE (reference sequence). The CDR3 nucleotides read TGTGCCAGCAGCTTGGGCAGCTCTAGCGTTCGCACAGATACGCAGTATTTT. This translates into CASSLGSSSVRTDTQYF.

This clonotype was seen at least ten times. The chain uses TRBV7-2 and TRBJ2-1; TRBD2 matches 8 bases. In germline, CDR1 is SGHTA, CDR2 FQGNSA. The CDR3 contains 15 residues. V lost 6 bases and J lost 0; bases outside the gene matches: 4. CDR3 sequence (DNA): TGTGCCAGCAGTGTGAGCGGGAGCTCCTACAATGAGCAGTTCTTC. It codes for CASSVSGSSYNEQFF.

The chain combines TRBV27 with TRBJ1-2, with TRBD1 as a possible D gene (5 bases). CDR3 size: 14 residues. The V end lost 10 bases, the J end lost 4 bases, and 19 bases lay between the germline ends. The germline gives CDR1 MNHEY, CDR2 SMNVEV (reference sequence). Here the CDR3 reads CATASGGGLYGYTF. In DNA form, the CDR3 reads TGTGCCACCGCTTCGGGGGGTGGCCTCTATGGCTACACCTTC.

The gene calls are TRBV5-1 and TRBJ2-3; TRBD1 agrees at 9 bases. The CDR3 is made up of 14 amino acids. Per germline, CDR1 SGHRS and CDR2 YFSETQ. After removal of 0 bases from V and 8 bases from J, the junction contained 4 bases not matched to a gene. The chain's CDR3 is CASSLGTGVTTQYF. The CDR3, as DNA: TGCGCCAGCAGCTTGGGGACAGGGGTTACTACGCAGTATTTT. Drawing the rest from reference TRBV5-1 and TRBJ2-3, the complete variable domain is KAGVTQTPRYLIKTRGQQVTLSCSPISGHRSVSWYQQTPGQGLQFLFEYFSETQRNKGNFPGRFSGRQFSNSRSEMNVSTLELGDSALYLCASSLGTGVTTQYFGPGTRLTVL.